These 9 T cell receptor beta chains share one sample of origin, sequenced in a study of blood T cell repertoires in COVID-19. Clones were read by immunoSEQ multiplex PCR, and TCRdb kept only the in-frame ones, dropping some. This sample yields about 140,000 clones, of which just under 85% are seen a single time; 3.4% belongs to the top ten. The sample was PBMCs or T cells enriched from blood (not recorded which). Every receptor here comes from a woman in her forties or fifties with acute COVID-19.

This rearrangement joins TRBV5-8 to TRBJ1-3; tentative D call: TRBD1 (5 bases). CDR1 SGHTS and CDR2 YDEGEE come from the germline V gene. The CDR3 totals 15 residues. V shed 3 bases and J shed 1 base, with 11 bases lying between them. The CDR3 region has the DNA TGTGCCAGCAGCTCCCAGGGTCGGTCTGGAAACACCATATATTTT. As protein: CASSSQGRSGNTIYF.

V gene TRBV21-1 combines with J gene TRBJ1-3; the D call of TRBD1 is as the table states it, not checked on the DNA. TRBV21-1 is recorded as a pseudogene. The CDR3 length is 18 residues. The CDR3 loop is CASSKTGEGYESGNTIYF. CDR3 nucleotide sequence: TGTGCCAGCAGCAAGACAGGGGAGGGCTACGAATCTGGAAACACCATATATTTT.

The chain carries TRBV27 and TRBJ2-1, with D possibly matching TRBD2 (7 bases). Trimming pared 2 bases from V and 7 bases from J, leaving 9 bases between. The CDR3 runs 13 residues. Germline V lookup: CDR1 MNHEY, CDR2 SMNVEV (reference sequence). The CDR3 DNA follows: TGTGCCAGCAGTTTAGGGGGGGCAAATGAGCAGTTCTTC. The encoded protein is CASSLGGANEQFF.

V is TRBV19 and J is TRBJ2-2; no definite D call. Trimming took 1 base from V and 6 from J, leaving 9 bases between them. The length of the CDR3 is 14 residues. Germline values: CDR1 LNHDA, CDR2 SQIVND (reference sequence). The DNA of the CDR3 is TGTGCCAGTAGTATAGTATCTAGTTCCGGGGAGCTGTTTTTT. This gives the protein CASSIVSSSGELFF.

V and J are TRBV7-3 and TRBJ2-1; 14 bases are a match to TRBD2. J gave up 6 bases and V 5 bases, and 9 bases lay outside the gene matches. CDR1 and CDR2 from the germline V gene are SGHTA and FQGTGA. This CDR3 has 17 residues. CDR3 residues: CASSPSIGTSGSNEQFF. The CDR3 nucleotides read TGTGCCAGCAGCCCCTCCATTGGGACTAGCGGGAGCAATGAGCAGTTCTTC. The full variable domain, its missing parts supplied by reference TRBV7-3 and TRBJ2-1, is GAGVSQTPSNKVTEKGKYVELRCDPISGHTALYWYRQSLGQGPEFLIYFQGTGAADDSGLPNDRFFAVRPEGSVSTLKIQRTERGDSAVYLCASSPSIGTSGSNEQFFGPGTRLTVL.

This chain links TRBV19 with TRBJ1-2, with D possibly matching TRBD1 (5 bases). CDR3 length equals 14 residues. Germline CDR1 reads LNHDA; CDR2 reads SQIVND (reference sequence). Trimming shortened V by 6 bases and J by 8 bases, and 19 bases separated the two germline ends. CDR3 in DNA: TGTGCCAGTAGATCCACACAGGATGGCTGGGGCTACACCTTC. Translating gives CASRSTQDGWGYTF.

The rearrangement joins TRBV5-1 to TRBJ1-1, with 9 bases identical to TRBD1. This CDR3 region has 16 residues. The V gene end was trimmed by 1 base and the J gene end by 5 bases; junction bases not matched to a gene: 9. Germline CDR1 SGHRS, CDR2 YFSETQ. This CDR3 reads CASSLTGGAGLTEAFF. The CDR3, as DNA: TGCGCCAGCAGCTTGACAGGGGGCGCAGGTTTAACTGAAGCTTTCTTT.

The V gene is TRBV7-9, the J gene TRBJ1-5; D gene unclear. There are 14 residues in the CDR3. With 4 bases removed from V and 5 bases from J, the gap between germline ends came to 12 bases. Germline V gene sequence: CDR1 SEHNR, CDR2 FQNEAQ (reference sequence). The CDR3, as DNA: TGTGCCAGCAGCTGGCGGGGTCCGGATCAGCCCCAGCATTTT. It encodes CASSWRGPDQPQHF.

J is TRBJ1-1 and V is TRBV5-6; 9 bases align to TRBD1. This CDR3 has 15 amino acids. The germline CDR1 and CDR2 sequences are SGHDT and YYEEEE. Trimming removed 2 bases from V and 1 base from J; junction bases left unmatched: 3. The CDR3 DNA sequence: TGTGCCAGCAGCTTAATGGACAGGGGGAACACTGAAGCTTTCTTT. Translated: CASSLMDRGNTEAFF.